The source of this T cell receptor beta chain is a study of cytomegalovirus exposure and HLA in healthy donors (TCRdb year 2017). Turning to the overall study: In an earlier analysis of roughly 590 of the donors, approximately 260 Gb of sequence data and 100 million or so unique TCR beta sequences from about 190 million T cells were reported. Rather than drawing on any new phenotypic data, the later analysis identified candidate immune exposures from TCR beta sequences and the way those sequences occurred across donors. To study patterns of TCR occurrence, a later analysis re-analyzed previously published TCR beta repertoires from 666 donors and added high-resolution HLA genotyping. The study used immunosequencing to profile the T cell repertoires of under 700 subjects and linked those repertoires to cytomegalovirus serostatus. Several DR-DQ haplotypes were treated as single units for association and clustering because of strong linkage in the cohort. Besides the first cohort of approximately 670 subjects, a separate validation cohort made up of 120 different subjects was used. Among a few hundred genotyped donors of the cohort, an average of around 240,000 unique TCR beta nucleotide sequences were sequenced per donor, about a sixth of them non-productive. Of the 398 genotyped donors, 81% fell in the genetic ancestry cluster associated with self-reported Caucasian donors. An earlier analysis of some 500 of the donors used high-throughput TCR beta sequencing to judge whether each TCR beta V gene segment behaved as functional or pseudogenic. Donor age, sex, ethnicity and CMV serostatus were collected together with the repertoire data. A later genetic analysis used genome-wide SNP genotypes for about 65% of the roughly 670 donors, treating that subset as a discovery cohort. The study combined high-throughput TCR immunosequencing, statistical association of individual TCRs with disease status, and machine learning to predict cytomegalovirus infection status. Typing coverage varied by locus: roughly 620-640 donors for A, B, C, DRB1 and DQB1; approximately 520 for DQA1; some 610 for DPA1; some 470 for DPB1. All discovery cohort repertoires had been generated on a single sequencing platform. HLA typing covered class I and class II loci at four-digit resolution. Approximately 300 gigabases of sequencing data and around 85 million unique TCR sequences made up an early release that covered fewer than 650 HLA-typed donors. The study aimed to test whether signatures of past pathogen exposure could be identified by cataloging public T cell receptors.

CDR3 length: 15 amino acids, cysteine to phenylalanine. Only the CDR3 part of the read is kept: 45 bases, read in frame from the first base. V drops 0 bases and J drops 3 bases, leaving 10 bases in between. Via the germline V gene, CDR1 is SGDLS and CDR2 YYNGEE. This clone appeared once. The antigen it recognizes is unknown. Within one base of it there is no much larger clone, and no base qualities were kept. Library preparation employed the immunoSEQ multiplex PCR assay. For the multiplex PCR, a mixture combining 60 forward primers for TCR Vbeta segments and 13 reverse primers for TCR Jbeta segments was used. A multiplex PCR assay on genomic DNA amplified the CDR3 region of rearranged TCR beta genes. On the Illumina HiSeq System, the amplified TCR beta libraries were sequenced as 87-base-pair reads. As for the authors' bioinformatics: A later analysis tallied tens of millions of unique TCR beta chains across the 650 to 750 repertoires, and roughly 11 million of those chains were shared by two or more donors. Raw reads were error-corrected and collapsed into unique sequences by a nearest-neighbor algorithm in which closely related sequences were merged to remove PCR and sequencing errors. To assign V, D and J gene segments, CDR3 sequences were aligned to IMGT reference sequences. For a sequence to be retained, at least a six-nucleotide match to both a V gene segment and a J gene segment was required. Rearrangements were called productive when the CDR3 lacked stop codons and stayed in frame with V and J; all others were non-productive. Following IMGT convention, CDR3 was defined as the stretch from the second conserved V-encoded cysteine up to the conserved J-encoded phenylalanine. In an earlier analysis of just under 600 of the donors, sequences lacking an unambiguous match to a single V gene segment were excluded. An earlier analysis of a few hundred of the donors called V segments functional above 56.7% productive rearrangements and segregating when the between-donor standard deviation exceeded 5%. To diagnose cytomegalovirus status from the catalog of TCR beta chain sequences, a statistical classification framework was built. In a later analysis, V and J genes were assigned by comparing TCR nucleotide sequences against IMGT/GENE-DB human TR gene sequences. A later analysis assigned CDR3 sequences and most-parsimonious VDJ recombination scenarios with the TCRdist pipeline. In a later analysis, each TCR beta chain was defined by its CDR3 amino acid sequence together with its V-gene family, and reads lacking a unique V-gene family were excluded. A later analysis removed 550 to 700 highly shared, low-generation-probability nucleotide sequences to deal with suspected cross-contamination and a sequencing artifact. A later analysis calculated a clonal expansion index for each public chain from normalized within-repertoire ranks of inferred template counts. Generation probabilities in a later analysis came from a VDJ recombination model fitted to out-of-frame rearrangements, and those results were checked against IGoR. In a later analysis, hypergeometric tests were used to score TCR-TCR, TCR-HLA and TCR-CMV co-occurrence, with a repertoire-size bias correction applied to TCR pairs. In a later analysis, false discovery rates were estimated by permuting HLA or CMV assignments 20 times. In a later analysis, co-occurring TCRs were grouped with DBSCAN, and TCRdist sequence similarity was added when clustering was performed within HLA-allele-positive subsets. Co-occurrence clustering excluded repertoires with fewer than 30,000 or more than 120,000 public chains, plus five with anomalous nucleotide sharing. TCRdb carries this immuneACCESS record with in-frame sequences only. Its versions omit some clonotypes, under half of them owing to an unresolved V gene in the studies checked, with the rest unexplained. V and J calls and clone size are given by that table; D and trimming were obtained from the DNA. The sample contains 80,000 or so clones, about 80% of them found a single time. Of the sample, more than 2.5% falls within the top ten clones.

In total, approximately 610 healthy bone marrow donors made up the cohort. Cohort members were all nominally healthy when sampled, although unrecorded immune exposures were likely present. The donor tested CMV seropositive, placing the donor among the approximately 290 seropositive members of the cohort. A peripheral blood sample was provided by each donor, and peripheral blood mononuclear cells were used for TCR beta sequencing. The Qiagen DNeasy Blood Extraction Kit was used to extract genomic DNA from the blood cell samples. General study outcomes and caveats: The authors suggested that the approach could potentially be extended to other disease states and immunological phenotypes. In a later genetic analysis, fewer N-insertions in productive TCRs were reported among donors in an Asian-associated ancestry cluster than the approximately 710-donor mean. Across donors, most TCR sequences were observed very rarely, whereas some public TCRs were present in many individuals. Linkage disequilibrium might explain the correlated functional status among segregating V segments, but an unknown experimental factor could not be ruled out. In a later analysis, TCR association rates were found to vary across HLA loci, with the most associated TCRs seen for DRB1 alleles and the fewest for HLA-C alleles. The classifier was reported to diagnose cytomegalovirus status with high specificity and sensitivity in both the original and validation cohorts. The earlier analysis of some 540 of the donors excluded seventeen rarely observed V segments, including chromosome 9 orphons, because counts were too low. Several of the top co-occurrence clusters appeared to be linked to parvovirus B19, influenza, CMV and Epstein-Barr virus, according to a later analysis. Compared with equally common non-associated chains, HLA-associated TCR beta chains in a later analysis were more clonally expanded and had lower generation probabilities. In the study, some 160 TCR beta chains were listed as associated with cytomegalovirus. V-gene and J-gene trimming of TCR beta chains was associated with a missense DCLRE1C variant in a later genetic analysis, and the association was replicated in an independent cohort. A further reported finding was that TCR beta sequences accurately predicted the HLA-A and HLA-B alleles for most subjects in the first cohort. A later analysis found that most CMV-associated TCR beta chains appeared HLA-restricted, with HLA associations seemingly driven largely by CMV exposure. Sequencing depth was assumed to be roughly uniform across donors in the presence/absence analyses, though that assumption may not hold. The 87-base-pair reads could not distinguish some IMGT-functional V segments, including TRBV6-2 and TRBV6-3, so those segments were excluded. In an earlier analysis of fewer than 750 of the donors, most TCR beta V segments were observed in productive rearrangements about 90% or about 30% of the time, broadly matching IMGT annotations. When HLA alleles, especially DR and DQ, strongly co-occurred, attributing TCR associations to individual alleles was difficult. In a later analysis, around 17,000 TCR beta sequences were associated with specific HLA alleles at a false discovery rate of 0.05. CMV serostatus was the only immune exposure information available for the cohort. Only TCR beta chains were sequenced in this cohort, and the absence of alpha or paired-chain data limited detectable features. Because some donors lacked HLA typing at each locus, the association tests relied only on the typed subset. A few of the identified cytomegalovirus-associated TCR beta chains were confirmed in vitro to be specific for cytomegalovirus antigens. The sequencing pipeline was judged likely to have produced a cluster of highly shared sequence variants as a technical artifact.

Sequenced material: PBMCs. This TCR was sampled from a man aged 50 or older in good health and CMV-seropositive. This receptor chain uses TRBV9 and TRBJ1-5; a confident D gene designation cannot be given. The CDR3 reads CASSVGIANNQPQHF. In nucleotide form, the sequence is TGTGCCAGCAGCGTAGGTATAGCGAACAATCAGCCCCAGCATTTT.